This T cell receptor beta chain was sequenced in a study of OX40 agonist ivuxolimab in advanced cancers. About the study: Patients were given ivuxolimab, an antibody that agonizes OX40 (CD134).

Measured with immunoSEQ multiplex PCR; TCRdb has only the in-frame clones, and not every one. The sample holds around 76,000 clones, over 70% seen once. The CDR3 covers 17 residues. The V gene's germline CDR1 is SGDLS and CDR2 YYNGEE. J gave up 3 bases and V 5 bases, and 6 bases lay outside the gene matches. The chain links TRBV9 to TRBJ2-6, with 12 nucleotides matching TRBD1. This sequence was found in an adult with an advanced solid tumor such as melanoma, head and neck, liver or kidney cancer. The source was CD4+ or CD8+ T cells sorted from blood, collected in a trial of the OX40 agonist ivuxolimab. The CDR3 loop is CASSPGQGARGANVLTF. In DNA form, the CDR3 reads TGTGCCAGCAGTCCGGGACAGGGGGCGCGTGGGGCCAACGTCCTGACTTTC. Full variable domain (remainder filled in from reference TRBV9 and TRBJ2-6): DSGVTQTPKHLITATGQRVTLRCSPRSGDLSVYWYQQSLDQGLQFLIQYYNGEERAKGNILERFSAQQFPDLHSELNLSSLELGDSALYFCASSPGQGARGANVLTFGAGSRLTVL.